Shown below are 24 T cell receptor beta chains from a single sample sequenced in a study of blood T cell repertoires in COVID-19. The table came from immunoSEQ multiplex PCR; TCRdb's copy has only in-frame clones and leaves some out. The sample carries some 70,000 clones, around four fifths recorded once. Sequencing was done on a sample of peripheral blood. All receptors derive from a man aged 45-65 years with active COVID-19.

CDR3 nucleotide sequence: TGTGCCAGCGGGACAGGGGACACCTCCTACGAGCAGTACTTC. It specifies CASGTGDTSYEQYF. V is TRBV28 and J is TRBJ2-7; 10 positions agree with TRBD1. Losses at the gene ends were 8 bases for V and 0 bases for J; bases not matched to a gene: 4. This CDR3 is built from 14 residues. The germline gives CDR1 MDHEN, CDR2 SYDVKM.

The gene calls are TRBV6-4 and TRBJ2-7, with 9 bases fitting TRBD2. The V gene end was trimmed by 3 bases and the J gene end by 5 bases; junction bases not matched to a gene: 5. The germline V gene encodes CDR1 MRHNA and CDR2 SNTAGT. The CDR3 totals 14 residues. The CDR3, as DNA: TGTGCCAGCAGTGAGCGGGGGGGCCGCGACGAGCAGTACTTC. It translates to CASSERGGRDEQYF.

The rearrangement links TRBV9 to TRBJ1-3; the D is unclear. The length of the CDR3 is 14 residues. V gave up 3 bases and J gave up 1 base, with 8 bases separating them. CDR1 is SGDLS and CDR2 is YYNGEE in the germline V gene. The CDR3 protein is CASSEQLSGNTIYF. CDR3 in DNA: TGTGCCAGCAGCGAACAGCTTTCTGGAAACACCATATATTTT. The whole variable domain, filled in from reference TRBV9 and TRBJ1-3, reads DSGVTQTPKHLITATGQRVTLRCSPRSGDLSVYWYQQSLDQGLQFLIQYYNGEERAKGNILERFSAQQFPDLHSELNLSSLELGDSALYFCASSEQLSGNTIYFGEGSWLTVV.

The chain links TRBV28 to TRBJ1-1, with 8 bases matching TRBD1. The CDR3 runs 14 residues. CDR1 and CDR2 (germline): MDHEN, SYDVKM. V was clipped by 4 bases and J by 5 bases; unmatched bases: 6. In DNA form, the CDR3 reads TGTGCCAGCAGTTACACAGGGGGGAGGACTGAAGCTTTCTTT. It translates to CASSYTGGRTEAFF.

The gene calls are TRBV9 and TRBJ2-3; 9 nucleotides align to TRBD2. V shed 2 bases, J shed 0 bases, and the junction held 25 bases outside the gene matches. The CDR3 totals 23 residues. Germline values: CDR1 SGDLS, CDR2 YYNGEE. CDR3 loop: CASSVSTSRGLALATLSTDTQYF. The CDR3 region has the DNA TGTGCCAGCAGCGTTAGTACCTCTAGGGGACTAGCCTTAGCCACACTGAGCACAGATACGCAGTATTTT.

This chain joins TRBV5-8 and TRBJ1-1; D unresolved. V lost 0 bases to trimming and J lost 0 bases, with 9 bases between them. Looked up from germline, CDR1 is SGHTS and CDR2 is YDEGEE. There are 15 residues in the CDR3. The CDR3 DNA reads TGTGCCAGCAGCTTGGGCAGGATAGTGAACACTGAAGCTTTCTTT. Translated, it gives CASSLGRIVNTEAFF.

This clone was seen more than once but under ten times. The rearrangement joins TRBV7-3 to TRBJ2-5; maybe TRBD1 (6 bases). Germline V CDR1 and CDR2: SGHTA, FQGTGA. V was trimmed by 5 bases and J by 7 bases, leaving 20 bases between them. CDR3 length: 15 amino acids. CDR3 amino acids: CASSQVPGHLGTQYF. DNA for the CDR3: TGTGCCAGCAGCCAAGTCCCGGGACACCTCGGGACCCAGTACTTC.

J is TRBJ2-7 and V is TRBV3-1 (or the pseudogene TRBV3-2); possibly TRBD2 for D (6 bases). The CDR3 runs to 15 residues. Germline V CDR1 and CDR2: LGHDT, YNNKEL (reference sequence). V lost 0 bases and J 5 bases, leaving 14 bases between the germline ends. The CDR3 loop reads CASSQELGDWNEQYF. The DNA of the CDR3 is TGTGCCAGCAGCCAAGAATTGGGGGACTGGAACGAGCAGTACTTC.

This chain links TRBV7-9 with TRBJ2-5; 7 nucleotides match TRBD1. Germline V gene lookup returns CDR1 SEHNR and CDR2 FQNEAQ (reference sequence). Unmatched junction bases numbered 7, after V lost 5 bases and J lost 1 base. The CDR3 sequence is 15 residues long. CDR3 region: CASSPMGDSQETQYF. Here the CDR3 DNA reads TGTGCCAGCAGCCCCATGGGGGACAGCCAAGAGACCCAGTACTTC.

V usage is TRBV9 and J usage is TRBJ1-1; tentative D call: TRBD1 (6 bases). The CDR3 has 15 amino acids. CDR1 and CDR2 (germline): SGDLS, YYNGEE. The V gene lost 2 bases and the J gene lost 1 base, with 12 bases spanning the gap. The chain's CDR3 is CASSVTGTKNTEAFF. DNA for the CDR3: TGTGCCAGCAGCGTCACCGGGACAAAGAACACTGAAGCTTTCTTT.

J is TRBJ1-2 and V is TRBV4-1; 7 bases fit TRBD1. The CDR3 runs 15 residues. Trimming cost V 2 bases and J 2 bases; bases outside gene matches: 5. CDR1 is MGHRA and CDR2 is YSYEKL in the germline V gene. CDR3 in amino acids: CASSQITGDNYGYTF. DNA of the CDR3: TGCGCCAGCAGCCAAATAACAGGGGACAACTATGGCTACACCTTC.

This sequence joins TRBV4-2 and TRBJ1-2; possible D gene TRBD1, 5 bases. The CDR3 contains 14 residues. The germline gives CDR1 LGHNA, CDR2 YNFKEQ. Trimming took off 1 base at V and 11 bases at J, with 17 bases between the two ends. The CDR3 nucleotides are TGTGCCAGCAGCCAAGCGGCAGGGCAAGTTGGATACACCTTC. It encodes CASSQAAGQVGYTF.

This rearrangement joins TRBV4-1 to TRBJ2-1; 9 bases map to TRBD2. The CDR3 is made up of 18 amino acids. The J segment lost 3 bases and the V segment lost 1 base, leaving 10 bases of the junction unmatched. Germline V lookup: CDR1 MGHRA, CDR2 YSYEKL. The CDR3 loop reads CASSQGIPGLANYNEQFF. CDR3 bases: TGCGCCAGCAGCCAAGGAATCCCGGGACTAGCAAACTACAATGAGCAGTTCTTC.

A remark on this clone: This sample also contains other DNA sequences that code for the same CDR3. The rearrangement uses TRBV10-2 and TRBJ2-7, with 7 bases fitting TRBD2. CDR3 length equals 13 residues. Germline CDR1 and CDR2: WSHSY and SAAADI. Trimming removed 2 bases from V and 2 bases from J; junction bases left unmatched: 0. As DNA, the CDR3 is TGCGCCAGCAGTGAGGGGGGGGCCTACGAGCAGTACTTC. It codes for CASSEGGAYEQYF.

This clone has only one observation. The same CDR3 arises from other DNA sequences in this sample as well. V is TRBV19 and J is TRBJ1-1, with D unresolved. CDR3 length equals 13 residues. Germline values: CDR1 LNHDA, CDR2 SQIVND (reference sequence). V gave up 3 bases and J gave up 0 bases, with 5 bases separating them. CDR3 sequence (DNA): TGTGCCAGTAGTATCTCAGTGAACACTGAAGCTTTCTTT. This translates into CASSISVNTEAFF.

The chain carries TRBV3-1 (or the pseudogene TRBV3-2) and TRBJ2-3, with 9 bases matching TRBD2. The CDR3 is 16 amino acids. CDR1 is LGHDT, CDR2 YNNKEL, per germline (reference sequence). Trimming took 3 bases from V and 6 from J; bases not matched to a gene: 10. The DNA of the CDR3 is TGTGCCAGCAGCCAGGATAGCGGGAGCTCACAGGATACGCAGTATTTT. It specifies CASSQDSGSSQDTQYF.

The rearrangement joins TRBV28 to TRBJ1-6; unclear D gene. V was shortened by 2 bases and J by 4 bases, with 6 bases between the two germline ends. Germline values: CDR1 MDHEN, CDR2 SYDVKM. The CDR3 runs 14 residues. CDR3 protein: CASSLETYNSPLHF. The DNA of the CDR3 is TGTGCCAGCAGTTTAGAGACATATAATTCACCCCTCCACTTT.

This chain uses TRBV6-2 or TRBV6-3 with TRBJ2-7, with D possibly TRBD2 on 6 matching bases. The CDR3 sequence is 17 residues long. Trimming removed 0 bases from V and 6 bases from J, with 21 bases in between. The V gene's germline CDR1 is MNHEY and CDR2 SVGEGT. CDR3 residues: CASSYSIGSGTSTEQYF. The CDR3 DNA reads TGTGCCAGCAGTTACTCGATCGGGTCGGGGACTTCCACCGAGCAGTACTTC.

The V and J genes are TRBV7-9 and TRBJ2-1; 9 nucleotides align to TRBD2. CDR3 length: 17 amino acids. Trimming cost V 1 base and J 7 bases; bases outside gene matches: 11. Germline values: CDR1 SEHNR, CDR2 FQNEAQ (reference sequence). The chain's CDR3 is CASSLVAGGRAGNEQFF. CDR3 bases: TGTGCCAGCAGCTTAGTAGCAGGCGGGAGGGCGGGAAATGAGCAGTTCTTC.

The CDR3 DNA follows: TGTGCCAGCAGCGCGGACAGGGTGGGAAACACCATATATTTT. Amino acids: CASSADRVGNTIYF. The chain combines TRBV5-4 with TRBJ1-3; TRBD1 agrees at 8 bases. CDR3 length: 14 residues. V shed 4 bases and J 4 bases; nucleotides not matched to a gene: 4. Per the germline V gene, CDR1 is SGHNT and CDR2 is YYREEE (reference sequence).

V is TRBV11-1 and J is TRBJ2-3; 10 bases fit TRBD2. The J segment lost 3 bases and the V segment lost 1 base, leaving 4 bases of the junction unmatched. Germline lookup yields CDR1 SGHAT and CDR2 FQDESV (reference sequence). The CDR3 runs to 16 residues. The CDR3 nucleotides read TGTGCCAGCAGCTTAGATCTAGCGGGAGTGACAGATACGCAGTATTTT. This translates into CASSLDLAGVTDTQYF. Together with reference TRBV11-1 and TRBJ2-3, the CDR3 gives the full variable domain: EAEVAQSPRYKITEKSQAVAFWCDPISGHATLYWYRQILGQGPELLVQFQDESVVDDSQLPKDRFSAERLKGVDSTLKIQPAELGDSAMYLCASSLDLAGVTDTQYFGPGTRLTVL.

V usage is TRBV5-1 and J usage is TRBJ1-2; 7 bases agree with TRBD1. CDR3 length equals 15 residues. With 4 bases clipped from V and 3 bases from J, the junction kept 9 bases outside the gene matches. Germline CDR1 is SGHRS and CDR2 is YFSETQ. The CDR3 reads CASSPEGQSHYGYTF. The CDR3 DNA reads as TGCGCCAGCAGCCCAGAGGGACAGTCGCACTATGGCTACACCTTC.

The chain has TRBV6-5 and TRBJ1-2; 9 bases agree with TRBD1. Germline assignment: CDR1 MNHEY and CDR2 SVGAGI. There are 15 residues in the CDR3. V lost 2 bases, J lost 5 bases, and 6 bases stayed unmatched. CDR3 loop: CASSYNRGPGYGYTF. Here the CDR3 DNA reads TGTGCCAGCAGTTACAACAGGGGGCCGGGGTATGGCTACACCTTC.

This clone has more than one count but fewer than ten. The rearrangement joins TRBV7-2 to TRBJ1-1; no clear D. V shed 2 bases and J shed 2 bases, with 6 bases lying between them. Germline V lookup: CDR1 SGHTA, CDR2 FQGNSA. The CDR3 contains 13 residues. The CDR3 loop reads CASSLSRNTEAFF. DNA of the CDR3: TGTGCCAGCAGCTTAAGCCGAAACACTGAAGCTTTCTTT.